The next 20 T cell receptor beta chains were all read from a single sample in a study of CD8+CD57+ T cells in acquired aplastic anemia. CD8+CD57+ cell expansion had been shown by flow cytometry in patients chosen for sequencing. Investigators profiled TCR beta VDJ and CDR3 from genomic DNA template. TCRdb itself ran the reads through MiXCR, one entry per CDR3 protein. The table records some 170,000 distinct CDR3 sequences, roughly 65% of them present only once. Input material: sorted CD4+, CD8+, or CD8+CD57+ T cells (not recorded which) from PBMCs. The receptors derive from a human donor with aplastic anemia.

The rearrangement links TRBV24-1 to TRBJ2-1; TRBD2 aligns across 7 bases. The CDR3 has 15 residues. V trimming: 5 bases; J trimming: 4 bases; junction bases outside the gene matches: 7. CDR1 is KGHDR, CDR2 SFDVKD, per germline. This chain's CDR3 is CATSGGRGTYNEQFF. CDR3 nucleotide sequence: TGTGCCACCAGTGGCGGGAGAGGGACTTACAATGAGCAGTTCTTC.

This clonotype was detected ten times or more. V gene TRBV4-1 combines with J gene TRBJ2-7; 10 nucleotides line up with TRBD1. V lost 3 bases and J lost 5; bases outside the gene matches: 7. Germline V lookup: CDR1 MGHRA, CDR2 YSYEKL. This CDR3 is built from 15 residues. Here the CDR3 reads CASSHPGQGVDEQYF. The CDR3 bases are TGCGCCAGCAGCCACCCCGGACAGGGGGTCGACGAGCAGTACTTC.

The chain recombines TRBV5-5 with TRBJ1-1; TRBD1 aligns across 7 bases. Trimming cost V 5 bases and J 7 bases; bases outside gene matches: 11. Germline assignment: CDR1 SGHKS and CDR2 YYEKEE (reference sequence). The CDR3 spans 14 residues. The CDR3 protein is CASRRKTGNDEAFF. The CDR3 bases are TGTGCCAGCAGACGAAAGACAGGGAATGATGAAGCTTTCTTT.

The chain has TRBV19 and TRBJ1-3; D ambiguous. CDR3 length: 18 amino acids. Between the trimmed V and J ends, which lost 3 bases and 0 bases, there was a span of 18 bases. CDR1 and CDR2 (germline): LNHDA, SQIVND (reference sequence). The DNA for the CDR3 is TGTGCCAGTAGTATTCATCTATGGAGGTCCGACTCTGGAAACACCATATATTTT. Protein product: CASSIHLWRSDSGNTIYF.

CDR3 sequence reads: CATSAWGEETQYF. The CDR3 nucleotides read TGTGCCACCAGTGCCTGGGGCGAGGAGACCCAGTACTTC. The chain uses TRBV24-1 and TRBJ2-5, with D perhaps matching TRBD1 (5 bases). V shed 5 bases and J shed 5 bases, with 11 bases lying between them. CDR1 KGHDR and CDR2 SFDVKD come from the germline V gene. The CDR3 has 13 amino acids.

This chain connects TRBV7-2 to TRBJ2-2; 7 bases map to TRBD2. This CDR3 has 16 residues. Germline trimming cut 5 bases from V and 0 bases from J; bases unmatched to any gene: 6. Germline assignment: CDR1 SGHTA and CDR2 FQGNSA. The DNA of the CDR3 is TGTGCCAGCAGCCCGTACGGGGGGACGAACACCGGGGAGCTGTTTTTT. This gives the protein CASSPYGGTNTGELFF.

The gene calls are TRBV25-1 and TRBJ2-1; no clear D gene. CDR1 is MGHDK and CDR2 is SYGVNS in the germline V gene. The ends were cut back, 8 bases at V and 7 bases at J, with 18 bases in the middle. The CDR3 totals 14 residues. DNA of the CDR3: TGTGCCAGCTTAGACTTCTCCCCTGGAAATGAGCAGTTCTTC. This codes for CASLDFSPGNEQFF.

The V call is TRBV10-3, the J call TRBJ1-2; TRBD1 matches 7 bases. J lost 8 bases, V lost 6 bases, and 18 bases had no gene match. Germline assignment: CDR1 ENHRY and CDR2 SYGVKD. The CDR3 has 16 amino acids. The CDR3, as DNA: TGTGCCATCAGCGCTGGCCAGTTCCAGGGGGAAGACGGCTACACCTTC. Its protein is CAISAGQFQGEDGYTF.

The V call is TRBV24-1, the J call TRBJ1-4; the D is unclear. This CDR3 has 14 amino acids. Germline V CDR1 and CDR2: KGHDR, SFDVKD. Trimming took 3 bases from V and 7 from J, leaving 11 bases between them. CDR3 residues: CATSDPMTVEKLFF. CDR3 nucleotide sequence: TGTGCCACCAGTGATCCTATGACTGTTGAAAAACTGTTTTTT.

V gene TRBV19 combines with J gene TRBJ2-7; either TRBD1 or TRBD2 may supply D (5 bases each). With 6 bases removed from V and 6 bases from J, the gap between germline ends came to 9 bases. This CDR3 contains 11 residues. Per germline, CDR1 LNHDA and CDR2 SQIVND (reference sequence). The CDR3 DNA is TGTGCCAGTAGCTCCGGGGCCGAGCAGTACTTC. It specifies CASSSGAEQYF.

This clonotype was seen only a few times. A single base separates this from a much larger clone, so it may be a read error. CDR3 region: CASSLEGQRLSGNAIYF. CDR3 DNA: TGTGCCAGCAGCTTGGAAGGACAGCGCCTCTCTGGAAACGCCATATATTTT. The V and J genes are TRBV7-9 and TRBJ1-3, with TRBD1 as a possible D gene (6 bases). CDR3 length: 17 residues. CDR1 is SEHNR, CDR2 FQNEAQ, per germline (reference sequence).

This chain uses TRBV7-2 with TRBJ2-6, with D unresolved. This CDR3 region has 13 residues. Trimming removed 6 bases from V and 0 bases from J, with 3 bases in between. Germline CDR1 is SGHTA and CDR2 is FQGNSA. The CDR3 sequence is CASRSSGANVLTF. Here the CDR3 DNA reads TGTGCCAGCAGGAGCTCTGGGGCCAACGTCCTGACTTTC.

V gene TRBV7-2 combines with J gene TRBJ2-1, with 8 bases fitting TRBD1. V lost 0 bases and J lost 6; bases outside the gene matches: 7. Per germline, CDR1 SGHTA and CDR2 FQGNSA. The CDR3 has 16 residues. CDR3 sequence: CASSLATGAGLNEQFF. CDR3 DNA: TGTGCCAGCAGCTTAGCGACAGGGGCGGGCCTCAATGAGCAGTTCTTC.

This clonotype was detected a few times. This may be a read error: a much more frequent sequence differs by one nucleotide. J is TRBJ2-3 and V is TRBV20-1; 7 bases line up with TRBD2. V trimming: 5 bases; J trimming: 2 bases; junction bases outside the gene matches: 10. CDR1 is DFQATT, CDR2 SNEGSKA, per germline (reference sequence). This CDR3 spans 15 amino acids. CDR3 sequence (DNA): TGCAGTGCTGGAGCCGCGGGGGAAAACACAGATACGCAGTATTTT. Translated, it gives CSAGAAGENTDTQYF.

This chain joins TRBV6-2 or TRBV6-3 and TRBJ2-7, with D possibly matching TRBD1 (6 bases). V was shortened by 5 bases and J by 2 bases, with 10 bases between the two germline ends. The CDR3 is 13 amino acids. CDR1 and CDR2 from the germline V gene are MNHEY and SVGEGT. The CDR3 sequence is CASSPEGAYEQYF. CDR3 coding DNA: TGTGCCAGCAGTCCCGAGGGGGCCTACGAGCAGTACTTC.

This rearrangement joins TRBV2 to TRBJ1-6; D is unresolved. V lost 2 bases and J 7 bases, leaving 12 bases between the germline ends. The CDR3 spans 15 residues. CDR1 is SNHLY and CDR2 is FYNNEI in the germline V gene. The CDR3 nucleotides are TGTGCCAGCAGTGAATTGACAAGGGAGAATTCACCCCTCCACTTT. This translates into CASSELTRENSPLHF.

This clonotype was detected only a few times. The J gene is TRBJ2-4, the V gene TRBV6-5; TRBD1 is a possible D gene (7 bases). Germline CDR1 MNHEY, CDR2 SVGAGI. Trimming shortened V by 6 bases and J by 5 bases, and 14 bases separated the two germline ends. CDR3 length: 14 residues. The CDR3 DNA follows: TGTGCCAGCAGCCCTATCAGGGGGGAAAACATTCAGTACTTC. Amino acids: CASSPIRGENIQYF.

This clonotype appeared many times. This chain joins TRBV29-1 and TRBJ1-2; 7 nucleotides match TRBD1. Per the germline V gene, CDR1 is SQVTM and CDR2 is ANQGSEA. CDR3 length equals 15 residues. V lost 4 bases, J lost 2 bases, and 10 bases stayed unmatched. The CDR3 nucleotides are TGCAGCGTTGTAGGGCAGGGGGTCGGAAACTATGGCTACACCTTC. Its protein is CSVVGQGVGNYGYTF.

A note on this clonotype: Relative to the germline gene, one junction end is altered; a read error may explain this. The CDR3 coding sequence is TGTGCCATCAGTGATTCCAGTAACTATGGCTACACCTTC. Translation gives CAISDSSNYGYTF. This rearrangement joins TRBV24-1 to TRBJ1-2; D call uncertain. The CDR3 extends over 13 amino acids. CDR1 is KGHDR and CDR2 is SFDVKD in the germline V gene.

The chain has TRBV3-1 and TRBJ2-5, with TRBD1 matching 9 bases. V gave up 6 bases and J gave up 2 bases; unmatched junction bases: 10. The CDR3 totals 16 residues. Germline V gene lookup returns CDR1 LGHDT and CDR2 YNNKEL (reference sequence). DNA for the CDR3: TGTGCCAGCAGACCACAGGGGGACAGGGATCAAGAGACCCAGTACTTC. Translating it yields CASRPQGDRDQETQYF.